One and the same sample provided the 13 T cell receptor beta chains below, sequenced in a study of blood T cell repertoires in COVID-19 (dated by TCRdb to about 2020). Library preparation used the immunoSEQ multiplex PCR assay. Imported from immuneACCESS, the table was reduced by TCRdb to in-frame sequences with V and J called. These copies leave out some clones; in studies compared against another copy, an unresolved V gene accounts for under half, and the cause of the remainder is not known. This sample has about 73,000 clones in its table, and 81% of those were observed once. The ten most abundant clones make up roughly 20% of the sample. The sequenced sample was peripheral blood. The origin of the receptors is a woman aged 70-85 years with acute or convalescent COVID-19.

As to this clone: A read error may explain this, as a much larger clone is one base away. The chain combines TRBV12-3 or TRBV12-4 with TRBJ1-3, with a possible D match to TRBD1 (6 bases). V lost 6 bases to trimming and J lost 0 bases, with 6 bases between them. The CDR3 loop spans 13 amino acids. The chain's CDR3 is CASRDSSGNTIYF. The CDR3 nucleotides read TGTGCCAGCAGGGACAGCTCTGGAAACACCATATATTTT.

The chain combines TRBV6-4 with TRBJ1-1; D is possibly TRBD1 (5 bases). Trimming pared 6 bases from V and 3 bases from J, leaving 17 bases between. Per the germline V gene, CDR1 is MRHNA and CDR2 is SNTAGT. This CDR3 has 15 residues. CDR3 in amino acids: CASSQDIRTHTEAFF. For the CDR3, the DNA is TGTGCCAGCAGCCAGGACATAAGAACACACACTGAAGCTTTCTTT.

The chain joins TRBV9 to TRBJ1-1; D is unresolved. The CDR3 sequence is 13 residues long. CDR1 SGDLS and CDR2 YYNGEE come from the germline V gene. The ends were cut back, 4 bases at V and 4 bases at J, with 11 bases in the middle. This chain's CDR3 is CASSPRFGTEAFF. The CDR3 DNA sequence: TGTGCCAGCAGCCCCCGGTTCGGCACTGAAGCTTTCTTT.

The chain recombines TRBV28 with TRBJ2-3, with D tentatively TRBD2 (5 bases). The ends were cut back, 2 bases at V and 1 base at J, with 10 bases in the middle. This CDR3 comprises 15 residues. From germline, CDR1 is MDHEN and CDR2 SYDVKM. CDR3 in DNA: TGTGCCAGCAGTTTAAACGGGATCGGCACAGATACGCAGTATTTT. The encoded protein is CASSLNGIGTDTQYF.

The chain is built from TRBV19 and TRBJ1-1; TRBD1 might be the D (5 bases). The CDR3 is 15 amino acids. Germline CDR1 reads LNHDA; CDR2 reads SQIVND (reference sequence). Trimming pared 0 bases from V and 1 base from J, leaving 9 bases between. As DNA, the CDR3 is TGTGCCAGTAGTATAGACCCAGGGTCGAACACTGAAGCTTTCTTT. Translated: CASSIDPGSNTEAFF.

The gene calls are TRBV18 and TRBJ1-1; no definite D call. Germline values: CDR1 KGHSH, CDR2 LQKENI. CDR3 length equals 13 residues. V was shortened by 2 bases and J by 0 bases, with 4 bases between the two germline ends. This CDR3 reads CASSPTLNTEAFF. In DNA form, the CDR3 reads TGTGCCAGCTCACCAACACTGAACACTGAAGCTTTCTTT. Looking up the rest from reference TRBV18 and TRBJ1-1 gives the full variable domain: NAGVMQNPRHLVRRRGQEARLRCSPMKGHSHVYWYRQLPEEGLKFMVYLQKENIIDESGMPKERFSAEFPKEGPSILRIQQVVRGDSAAYFCASSPTLNTEAFFGQGTRLTVV.

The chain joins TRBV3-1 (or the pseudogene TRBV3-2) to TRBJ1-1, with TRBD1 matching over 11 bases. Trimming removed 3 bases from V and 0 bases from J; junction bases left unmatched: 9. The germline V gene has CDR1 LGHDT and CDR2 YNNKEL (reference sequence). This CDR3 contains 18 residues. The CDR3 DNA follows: TGTGCCAGCAGCCAGCGGACAGGGGGCCACCTCATGAACACTGAAGCTTTCTTT. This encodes CASSQRTGGHLMNTEAFF.

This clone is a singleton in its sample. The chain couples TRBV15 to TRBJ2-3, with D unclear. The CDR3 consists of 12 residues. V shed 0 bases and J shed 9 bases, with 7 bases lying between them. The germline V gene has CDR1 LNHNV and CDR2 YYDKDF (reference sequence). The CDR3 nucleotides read TGTGCCACCAGCAGAGATGCGCCCACGCAGTATTTT. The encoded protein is CATSRDAPTQYF.

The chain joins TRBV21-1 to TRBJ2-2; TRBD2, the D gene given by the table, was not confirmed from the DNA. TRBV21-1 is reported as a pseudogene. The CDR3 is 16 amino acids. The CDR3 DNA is TGTGCCAGCAGCAATTCCTCTACTCCATCGGCCGGGGAGCTGTTTTTT. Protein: CASSNSSTPSAGELFF.

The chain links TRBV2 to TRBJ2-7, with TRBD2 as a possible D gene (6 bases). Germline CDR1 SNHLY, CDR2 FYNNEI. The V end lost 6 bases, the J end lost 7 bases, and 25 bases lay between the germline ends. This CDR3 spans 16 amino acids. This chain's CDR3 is CASRRVGQGGFGEQYF. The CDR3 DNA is TGTGCCAGCAGGAGAGTAGGGCAGGGAGGTTTCGGGGAGCAGTACTTC.

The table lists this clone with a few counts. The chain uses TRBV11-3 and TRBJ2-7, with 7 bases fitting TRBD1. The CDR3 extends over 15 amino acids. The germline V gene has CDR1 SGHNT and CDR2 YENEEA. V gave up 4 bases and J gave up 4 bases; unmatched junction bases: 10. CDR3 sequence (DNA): TGTGCCAGCAGCTCACGGACAGGAAGGAATTACGAGCAGTACTTC. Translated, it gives CASSSRTGRNYEQYF.

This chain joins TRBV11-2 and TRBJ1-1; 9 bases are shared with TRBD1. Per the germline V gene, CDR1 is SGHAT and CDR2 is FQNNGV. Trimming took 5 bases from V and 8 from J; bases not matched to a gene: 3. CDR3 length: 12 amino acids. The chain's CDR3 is CASSQDRGEAFF. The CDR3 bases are TGTGCCAGCAGCCAGGACAGGGGAGAAGCTTTCTTT.

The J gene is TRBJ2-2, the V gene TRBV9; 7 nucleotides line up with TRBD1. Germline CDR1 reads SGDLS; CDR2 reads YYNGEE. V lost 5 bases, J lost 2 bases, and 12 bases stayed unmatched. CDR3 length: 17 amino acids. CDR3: CASSTRGQMINTGELFF. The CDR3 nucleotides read TGTGCCAGCAGTACCCGGGGACAGATGATTAACACCGGGGAGCTGTTTTTT.